The 23 T cell receptor beta chains presented below share a single source sample, sequenced in a study of blood T cell repertoires in COVID-19 (TCRdb year 2020). Receptor libraries were prepared by the immunoSEQ multiplex PCR assay. TCRdb provides this immuneACCESS table in a form limited to in-frame rearrangements. Some clones are lacking; in checked studies, under half of them reflect an unresolved V gene, and why the rest are absent is not known. The sample table records roughly 210,000 clones; about 85% of these occur just once. The ten largest clones add up to 1.5% to 2% of the sample. Sequencing input: peripheral blood. The source is a man between 65 and 85 years old with acute or convalescent COVID-19.

The chain has TRBV30 and TRBJ1-6, with TRBD1 identical over 8 bases. Germline CDR1 is GTSNPN and CDR2 is SVGIG (reference sequence). The CDR3 totals 13 residues. V dropped 3 bases and J dropped 7; count of bases not matched to a gene: 2. CDR3 in amino acids: CAWSGQGNSPLHF. CDR3 nucleotide sequence: TGTGCCTGGAGCGGACAGGGAAATTCACCCCTCCACTTT.

This sequence joins TRBV6-1 and TRBJ1-2, with 8 bases that match TRBD1. The V gene end was trimmed by 3 bases and the J gene end by 5 bases; junction bases not matched to a gene: 8. There are 15 residues in the CDR3. Looked up from germline, CDR1 is MNHNS and CDR2 is SASEGT. The CDR3 spells CASSEYSTGAYGYTF. The DNA of the CDR3 is TGTGCCAGCAGTGAGTATTCGACAGGGGCATATGGCTACACCTTC.

This chain links TRBV5-4 with TRBJ2-7; D is uncertain. V was shortened by 3 bases and J by 3 bases, with 10 bases between the two germline ends. The CDR3 sequence is 13 residues long. Germline CDR1 is SGHNT and CDR2 is YYREEE (reference sequence). CDR3 loop: CASSSDTFYEQYF. The CDR3 DNA sequence: TGTGCCAGCAGCTCTGACACCTTCTACGAGCAGTACTTC.

The chain joins TRBV2 to TRBJ1-6; 7 bases agree with TRBD1. V trimming: 9 bases; J trimming: 0 bases; junction bases outside the gene matches: 5. Per the germline V gene, CDR1 is SNHLY and CDR2 is FYNNEI. The CDR3 runs to 15 residues. Here the CDR3 DNA reads TGTGCCAGTGGACAGGACTTCTCCTATAATTCACCCCTCCACTTT. As protein: CASGQDFSYNSPLHF. Full variable domain (rest looked up from reference TRBV2 and TRBJ1-6): EPEVTQTPSHQVTQMGQEVILRCVPISNHLYFYWYRQILGQKVEFLVSFYNNEISEKSEIFDDQFSVERPDGSNFTLKIRSTKLEDSAMYFCASGQDFSYNSPLHFGNGTRLTVT.

The chain recombines TRBV5-6 with TRBJ1-6; 8 bases map to TRBD1. The J segment lost 10 bases and the V segment lost 3 bases, leaving 12 bases of the junction unmatched. This CDR3 region has 16 residues. Germline V gives CDR1 SGHDT, CDR2 YYEEEE. CDR3 sequence reads: CASSWGQATGKSPLHF. As DNA, the CDR3 is TGTGCCAGCAGCTGGGGACAGGCCACGGGCAAATCACCCCTCCACTTT.

Note on this clone: This sample also contains other DNA sequences that code for the same CDR3. V usage is TRBV4-3 and J usage is TRBJ2-3; TRBD2 aligns across 8 bases. There are 17 residues in the CDR3. Looked up from germline, CDR1 is LGHNA and CDR2 is YSLEER. The J segment lost 2 bases and the V segment lost 0 bases, leaving 7 bases of the junction unmatched. CDR3: CASSQDLGREVTDTQYF. CDR3 nucleotides: TGCGCCAGCAGCCAAGACCTAGGGCGGGAGGTCACAGATACGCAGTATTTT.

The rearrangement joins TRBV2 to TRBJ2-5; D gene ambiguous. CDR1 is SNHLY and CDR2 is FYNNEI in the germline V gene. V was shortened by 6 bases and J by 0 bases, with 11 bases between the two germline ends. The CDR3 loop spans 14 amino acids. CDR3: CASRYGADQETQYF. The DNA for the CDR3 is TGTGCCAGCAGGTACGGCGCGGACCAAGAGACCCAGTACTTC.

The chain joins TRBV28 to TRBJ1-5, with 12 nucleotides matching TRBD1. With 5 bases clipped from V and 1 base from J, the junction kept 12 bases outside the gene matches. CDR1 is MDHEN and CDR2 is SYDVKM in the germline V gene. The CDR3 has 19 residues. The chain's CDR3 is CASSPSLGTGGRSNQPQHF. DNA for the CDR3: TGTGCCAGCAGTCCGAGCCTTGGGACAGGGGGCCGGAGCAATCAGCCCCAGCATTTT.

The gene calls are TRBV20-1 and TRBJ1-4; a weak D match, TRBD1 (5 bases). The germline V and J ends were trimmed by 3 bases and 8 bases, with 13 bases remaining between them. The germline CDR1 and CDR2 sequences are DFQATT and SNEGSKA (reference sequence). This CDR3 spans 13 amino acids. In DNA, the CDR3 is TGCAGTGCTAGTATAAAGCGGGGGGAAAAACTGTTTTTT. Translated: CSASIKRGEKLFF.

The chain carries TRBV5-1 and TRBJ1-5; TRBD1 might be the D (5 bases). Germline CDR1 and CDR2: SGHRS and YFSETQ. V was shortened by 2 bases and J by 2 bases, with 14 bases between the two germline ends. The CDR3 has 16 amino acids. The DNA of the CDR3 is TGCGCCAGCAGCTTACGGAGGGGAATAGGCAATCAGCCCCAGCATTTT. It specifies CASSLRRGIGNQPQHF.

The genes are TRBV30 and TRBJ1-2; a possible D gene is TRBD1 (6 bases). Germline assignment: CDR1 GTSNPN and CDR2 SVGIG (reference sequence). The CDR3 has 13 residues. V dropped 4 bases and J dropped 2 bases, with 11 bases sitting between them. The CDR3 region is CAWTTGLNYGYTF. The CDR3 coding sequence is TGTGCCTGGACAACAGGGTTAAACTATGGCTACACCTTC.

This clone was found once. This chain joins TRBV6-5 and TRBJ1-1, with 9 bases fitting TRBD1. Trimming took 3 bases from V and 0 from J; bases not matched to a gene: 5. This CDR3 comprises 16 residues. CDR1 is MNHEY and CDR2 is SVGAGI in the germline V gene. The CDR3 nucleotides are TGTGCCAGCAGTTATACAGGGGGCCGGATGAACACTGAAGCTTTCTTT. Protein: CASSYTGGRMNTEAFF.

The V and J genes are TRBV30 and TRBJ1-5, with TRBD1 as a possible D gene (6 bases). Germline lookup yields CDR1 GTSNPN and CDR2 SVGIG (reference sequence). V lost 3 bases to trimming and J lost 3 bases, with 15 bases between them. The CDR3 contains 15 residues. The CDR3 DNA reads TGTGCCTGGAGCTATGGGACAACGCTCAATCAGCCCCAGCATTTT. This gives the protein CAWSYGTTLNQPQHF. Supplemented by reference TRBV30 and TRBJ1-5, the full variable domain reads SQTIHQWPATLVQPVGSPLSLECTVEGTSNPNLYWYRQAAGRGLQLLFYSVGIGQISSEVPQNLSASRPQDRQFILSSKKLLLSDSGFYLCAWSYGTTLNQPQHFGDGTRLSIL.

The chain uses TRBV6-1 and TRBJ1-2, with D perhaps TRBD1 (5 bases). The V gene's germline CDR1 is MNHNS and CDR2 SASEGT. The CDR3 sequence is 15 residues long. The V and J ends lost 3 bases and 4 bases respectively, with 15 bases between them. The CDR3 sequence is CASSERSWGGYGYTF. CDR3 nucleotides: TGTGCCAGCAGTGAGAGGTCTTGGGGGGGCTATGGCTACACCTTC.

This chain links TRBV9 with TRBJ1-2; the match to TRBD1 covers 12 bases. The V gene's germline CDR1 is SGDLS and CDR2 YYNGEE. With 2 bases clipped from V and 6 bases from J, the junction kept 2 bases outside the gene matches. The CDR3 length is 14 residues. The CDR3 sequence: CASSVGTGGDGYTF. CDR3 DNA sequence: TGTGCCAGCAGCGTCGGGACAGGGGGCGATGGCTACACCTTC.

V gene TRBV5-1 combines with J gene TRBJ2-5, with TRBD2 identical over 10 bases. CDR1 SGHRS and CDR2 YFSETQ come from the germline V gene. CDR3 length: 15 residues. V gave up 5 bases and J gave up 7 bases; unmatched junction bases: 11. The CDR3, as DNA: TGCGCCAGCAGAAAAACCGGGACTAGCGAGGGGACCCAGTACTTC. The encoded protein is CASRKTGTSEGTQYF.

The V call is TRBV19, the J call TRBJ2-3; no definite D call. The CDR3 contains 15 residues. Looked up from germline, CDR1 is LNHDA and CDR2 is SQIVND (reference sequence). V dropped 5 bases and J dropped 2 bases, with 14 bases sitting between them. CDR3 sequence: CASSDTDPFTDTQYF. CDR3 bases: TGTGCCAGTAGTGACACTGATCCTTTCACAGATACGCAGTATTTT.

The genes are TRBV28 and TRBJ1-1; 7 bases agree with TRBD1. Trimming removed 6 bases from V and 10 bases from J; junction bases left unmatched: 5. Germline V CDR1 and CDR2: MDHEN, SYDVKM. The CDR3 extends over 11 amino acids. CDR3 DNA: TGTGCCAGCAGCTTACAGGGGATAGCTTTCTTT. Residues: CASSLQGIAFF.

The genes are TRBV2 and TRBJ2-1, with 8 bases fitting TRBD2. V was clipped by 3 bases and J by 9 bases; unmatched bases: 7. This CDR3 spans 14 amino acids. Germline CDR1 is SNHLY and CDR2 is FYNNEI. CDR3 nucleotides: TGTGCCAGCAGTGAGGGACTAGAGGTCGGTGAGCAGTTCTTC. Translation gives CASSEGLEVGEQFF.

The chain has TRBV9 and TRBJ2-7, with TRBD2 matching 11 bases. The CDR3 is made up of 15 amino acids. V shed 0 bases and J 3 bases; nucleotides not matched to a gene: 2. The germline gives CDR1 SGDLS, CDR2 YYNGEE. The CDR3 here is CASSVGLAGNYEQYF. In DNA form, the CDR3 reads TGTGCCAGCAGCGTAGGACTAGCGGGAAACTACGAGCAGTACTTC. Looking up the rest from reference TRBV9 and TRBJ2-7 gives the full variable domain: DSGVTQTPKHLITATGQRVTLRCSPRSGDLSVYWYQQSLDQGLQFLIQYYNGEERAKGNILERFSAQQFPDLHSELNLSSLELGDSALYFCASSVGLAGNYEQYFGPGTRLTVT.

This rearrangement joins TRBV20-1 to TRBJ1-1; the match to TRBD1 covers 10 bases. The CDR3 is 14 residues long. V trimming: 3 bases; J trimming: 3 bases; junction bases outside the gene matches: 4. From germline, CDR1 is DFQATT and CDR2 SNEGSKA (reference sequence). The CDR3 DNA follows: TGCAGTGCTAGTTTGACAGGGGGCGACACTGAAGCTTTCTTT. Protein: CSASLTGGDTEAFF.

The chain links TRBV5-1 to TRBJ2-1; 7 positions match TRBD2. The germline V gene has CDR1 SGHRS and CDR2 YFSETQ. The V and J ends lost 0 bases and 4 bases, in that order; junction bases with no gene match: 7. There are 16 residues in the CDR3. The CDR3 coding sequence is TGCGCCAGCAGCTTGGCGGCGGGAGTGGCGTACAATGAGCAGTTCTTC. Residues: CASSLAAGVAYNEQFF.

Remarks on this clone: Other DNA sequences of this sample code for an identical CDR3. The V gene is TRBV29-1, the J gene TRBJ2-2; weak D call: TRBD2 (6 bases). Trimming took 4 bases from V and 2 from J, leaving 11 bases between them. The CDR3 length is 14 residues. The germline CDR1 and CDR2 sequences are SQVTM and ANQGSEA. The CDR3 nucleotides read TGCAGCGTTGGAATCGGGGGAAACACCGGGGAGCTGTTTTTT. It encodes CSVGIGGNTGELFF.